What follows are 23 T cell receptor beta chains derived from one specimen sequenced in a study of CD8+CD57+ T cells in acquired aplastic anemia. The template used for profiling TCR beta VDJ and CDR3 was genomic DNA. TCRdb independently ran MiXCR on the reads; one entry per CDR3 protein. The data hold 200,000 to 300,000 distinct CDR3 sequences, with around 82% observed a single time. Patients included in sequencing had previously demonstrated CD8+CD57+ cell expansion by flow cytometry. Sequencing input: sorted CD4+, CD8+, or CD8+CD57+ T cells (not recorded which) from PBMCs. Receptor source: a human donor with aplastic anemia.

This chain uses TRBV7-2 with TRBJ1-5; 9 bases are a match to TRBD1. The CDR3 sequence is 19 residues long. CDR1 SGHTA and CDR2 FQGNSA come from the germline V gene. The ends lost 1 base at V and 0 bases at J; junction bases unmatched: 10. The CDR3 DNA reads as TGTGCCAGCAGCTTAGGGGTGGGACAGGGCGGAGTTAGCAATCAGCCCCAGCATTTT. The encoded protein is CASSLGVGQGGVSNQPQHF.

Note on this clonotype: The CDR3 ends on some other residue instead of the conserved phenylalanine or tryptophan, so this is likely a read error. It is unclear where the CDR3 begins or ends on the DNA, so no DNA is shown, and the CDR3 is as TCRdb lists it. The CDR3 sequence is CASGFQRNIEYD. V and J are TRBV7-9 and TRBJ2-4. The CDR3 is made up of 12 amino acids, end residues included. Germline V gene sequence: CDR1 SEHNR, CDR2 FQNEAQ (reference sequence).

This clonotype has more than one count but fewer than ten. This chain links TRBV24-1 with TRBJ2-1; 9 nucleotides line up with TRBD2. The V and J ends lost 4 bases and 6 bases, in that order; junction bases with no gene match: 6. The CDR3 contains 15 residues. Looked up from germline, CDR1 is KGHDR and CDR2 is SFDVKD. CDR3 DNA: TGTGCCACCAGTGAGAGCGGGGGGTTTTTCAATGAGCAGTTCTTC. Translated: CATSESGGFFNEQFF.

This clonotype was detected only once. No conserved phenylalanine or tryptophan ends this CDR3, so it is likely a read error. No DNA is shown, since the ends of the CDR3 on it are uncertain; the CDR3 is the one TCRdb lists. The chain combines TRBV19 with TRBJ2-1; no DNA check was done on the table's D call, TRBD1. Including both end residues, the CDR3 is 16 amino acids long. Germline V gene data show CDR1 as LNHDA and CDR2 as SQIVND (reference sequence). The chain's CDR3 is CASSYLSGGGNEQFFV.

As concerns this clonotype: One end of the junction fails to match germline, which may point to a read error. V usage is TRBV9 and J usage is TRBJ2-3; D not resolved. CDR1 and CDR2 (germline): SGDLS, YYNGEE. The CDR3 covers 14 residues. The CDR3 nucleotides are TGTGCCAGCAGCGTAGGGTCAGGTCCGGATTCGTTTGATTTT. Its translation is CASSVGSGPDSFDF.

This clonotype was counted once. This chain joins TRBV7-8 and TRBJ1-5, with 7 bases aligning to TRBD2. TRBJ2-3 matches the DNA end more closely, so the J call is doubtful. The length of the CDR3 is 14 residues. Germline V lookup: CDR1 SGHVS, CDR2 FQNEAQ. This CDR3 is CASSVSGGTDPQYF. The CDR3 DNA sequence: TGTGCCAGCAGCGTATCGGGAGGTACCGATCCCCAGTATTTT.

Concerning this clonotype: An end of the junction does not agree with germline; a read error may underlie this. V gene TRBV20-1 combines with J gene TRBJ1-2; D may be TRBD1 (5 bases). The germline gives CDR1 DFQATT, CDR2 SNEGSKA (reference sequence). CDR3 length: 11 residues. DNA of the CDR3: TGCAGTGCTAGAGTAGGGGTTGAGGATCCCTTC. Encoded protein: CSARVGVEDPF.

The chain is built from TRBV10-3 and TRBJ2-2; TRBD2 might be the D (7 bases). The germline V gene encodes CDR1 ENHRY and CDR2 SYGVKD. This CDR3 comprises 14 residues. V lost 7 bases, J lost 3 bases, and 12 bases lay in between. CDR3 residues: CAITGGQYTGELFF. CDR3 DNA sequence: TGTGCCATCACCGGGGGGCAGTACACCGGGGAGCTGTTTTTT.

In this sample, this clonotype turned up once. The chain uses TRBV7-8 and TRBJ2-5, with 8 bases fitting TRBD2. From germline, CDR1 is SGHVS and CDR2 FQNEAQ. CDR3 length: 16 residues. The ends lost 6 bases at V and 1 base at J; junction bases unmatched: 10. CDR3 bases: TGTGCCAGCAGTTTACCGGGAGGGCCCGTCCAAGAGACCCAGTACTTC. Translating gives CASSLPGGPVQETQYF.

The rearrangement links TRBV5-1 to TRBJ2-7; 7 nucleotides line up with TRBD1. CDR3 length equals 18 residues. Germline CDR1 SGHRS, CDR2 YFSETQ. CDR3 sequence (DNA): TGTGCCAGCAGCTTGGAAGGACAGGTCATAGCCCTTTCCTACGAGCAGTACGTC. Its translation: CASSLEGQVIALSYEQYV.

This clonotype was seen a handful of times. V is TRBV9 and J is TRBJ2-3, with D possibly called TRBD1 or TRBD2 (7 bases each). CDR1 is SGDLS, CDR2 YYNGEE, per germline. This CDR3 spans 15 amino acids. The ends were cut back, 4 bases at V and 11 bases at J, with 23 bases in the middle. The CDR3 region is CASSSGGASRNQQYF. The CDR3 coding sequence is TGTGCCAGCAGCTCAGGGGGGGCTAGCCGCAATCAGCAGTATTTT.

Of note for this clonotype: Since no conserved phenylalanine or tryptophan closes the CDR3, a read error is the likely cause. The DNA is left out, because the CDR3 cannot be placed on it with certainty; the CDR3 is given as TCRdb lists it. CDR3 in amino acids: CASSGGTSGKYI. The rearrangement uses TRBV9 and TRBJ2-4; TRBD2 reflects the table's D call only, with no check against the DNA. The CDR3 sequence runs 12 residues, both termini included. CDR1 is SGDLS and CDR2 is YYNGEE in the germline V gene.

Here the CDR3 reads CASSLACSTDTQHF. In DNA, the CDR3 is TGTGCCAGCAGCTTAGCGTGTAGCACCGATACGCAGCATTTT. The chain has TRBV7-8 and TRBJ1-5; D is unclear. V was cut by 0 bases and J by 13 bases, with 16 bases left in between. CDR3 length equals 14 residues. Germline V gives CDR1 SGHVS, CDR2 FQNEAQ.

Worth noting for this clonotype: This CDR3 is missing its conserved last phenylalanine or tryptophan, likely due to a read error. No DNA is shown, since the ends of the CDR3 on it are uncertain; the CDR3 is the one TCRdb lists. The CDR3 spells CASSLAAGGATQYV. The chain couples TRBV15 to TRBJ2-3; the table names TRBD1, a call not compared with the DNA. The CDR3 is 14 residues long, ends included. Germline CDR1 LNHNV, CDR2 YYDKDF (reference sequence).

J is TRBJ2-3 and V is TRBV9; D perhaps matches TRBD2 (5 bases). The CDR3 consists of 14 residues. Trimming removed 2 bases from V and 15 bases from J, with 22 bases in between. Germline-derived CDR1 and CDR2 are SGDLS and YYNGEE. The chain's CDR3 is CASSVEGYEQMFYF. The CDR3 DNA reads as TGTGCCAGCAGCGTTGAGGGATATGAGCAGATGTTCTATTTT. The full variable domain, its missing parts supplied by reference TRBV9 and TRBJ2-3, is DSGVTQTPKHLITATGQRVTLRCSPRSGDLSVYWYQQSLDQGLQFLIQYYNGEERAKGNILERFSAQQFPDLHSELNLSSLELGDSALYFCASSVEGYEQMFYFGPGTRLTVL.

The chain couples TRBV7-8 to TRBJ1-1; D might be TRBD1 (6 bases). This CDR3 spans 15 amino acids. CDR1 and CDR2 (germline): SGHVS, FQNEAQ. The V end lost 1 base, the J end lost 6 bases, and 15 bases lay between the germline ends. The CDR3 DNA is TGTGCCAGCAGCTTAGAGCTGACAAGGACAGCTGAAGCTTTCTTT. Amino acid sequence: CASSLELTRTAEAFF.

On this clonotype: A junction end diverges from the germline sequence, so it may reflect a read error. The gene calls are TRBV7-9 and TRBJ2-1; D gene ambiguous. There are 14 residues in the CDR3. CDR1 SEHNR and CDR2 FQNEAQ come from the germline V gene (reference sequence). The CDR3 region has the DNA TGTGCCAGCAGCTCCGCTGCTACGCAGTATTTTCGCCCATTC. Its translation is CASSSAATQYFRPF.

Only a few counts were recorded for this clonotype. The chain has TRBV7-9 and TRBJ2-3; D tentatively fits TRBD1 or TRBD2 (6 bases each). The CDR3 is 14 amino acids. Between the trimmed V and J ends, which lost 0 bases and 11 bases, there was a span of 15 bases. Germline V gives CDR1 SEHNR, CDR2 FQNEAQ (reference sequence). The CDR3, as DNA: TGTGCCAGCAGCTTAGCGGGGGGCGCCGGTAGGCAGTATTTT. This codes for CASSLAGGAGRQYF.

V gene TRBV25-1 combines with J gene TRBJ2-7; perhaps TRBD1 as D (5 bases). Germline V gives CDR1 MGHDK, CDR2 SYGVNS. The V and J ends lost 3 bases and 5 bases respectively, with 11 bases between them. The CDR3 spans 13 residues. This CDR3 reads CASSDWVTDEQYF. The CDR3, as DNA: TGTGCCAGCAGTGATTGGGTGACAGACGAGCAGTACTTC.

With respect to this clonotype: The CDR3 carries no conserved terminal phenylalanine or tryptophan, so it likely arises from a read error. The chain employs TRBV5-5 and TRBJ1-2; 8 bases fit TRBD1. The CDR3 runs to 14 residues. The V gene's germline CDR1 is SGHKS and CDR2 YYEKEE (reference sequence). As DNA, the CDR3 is TGTGCCAGCAGCCCGGGGACAGGCGGCTATAGCTACACCCTC. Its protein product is CASSPGTGGYSYTL.

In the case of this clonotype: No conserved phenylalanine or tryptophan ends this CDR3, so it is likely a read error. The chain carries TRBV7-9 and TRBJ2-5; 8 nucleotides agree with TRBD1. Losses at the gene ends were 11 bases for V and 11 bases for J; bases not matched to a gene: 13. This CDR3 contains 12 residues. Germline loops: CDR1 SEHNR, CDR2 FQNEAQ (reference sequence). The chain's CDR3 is CAGQGDRGTQYY. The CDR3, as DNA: TGTGCCGGACAGGGTGATAGGGGGACGCAGTACTAC.

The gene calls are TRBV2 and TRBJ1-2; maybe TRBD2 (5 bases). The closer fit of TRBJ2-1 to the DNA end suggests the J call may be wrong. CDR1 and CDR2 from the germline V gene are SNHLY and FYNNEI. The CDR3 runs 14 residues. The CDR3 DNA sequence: TGTGCCAGCAGTCCGGCGTCGTTCGACTATGGGCAGTTCTTC. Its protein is CASSPASFDYGQFF.

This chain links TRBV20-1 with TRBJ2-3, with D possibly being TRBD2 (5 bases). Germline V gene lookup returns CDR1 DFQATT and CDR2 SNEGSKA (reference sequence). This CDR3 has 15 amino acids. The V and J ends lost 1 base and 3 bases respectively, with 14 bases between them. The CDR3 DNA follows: TGCAGTGCTAGAGTTCTAGCATTAGGGACAGATACGCAGTATTTT. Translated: CSARVLALGTDTQYF.